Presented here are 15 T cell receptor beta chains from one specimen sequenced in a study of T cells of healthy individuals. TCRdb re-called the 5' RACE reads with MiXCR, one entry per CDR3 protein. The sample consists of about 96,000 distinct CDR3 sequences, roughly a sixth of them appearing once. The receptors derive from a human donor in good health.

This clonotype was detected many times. Here the CDR3 reads CASSLRRGTHNEQFF. Here the CDR3 DNA reads TGTGCCAGCAGCTTAAGGCGAGGGACTCACAATGAGCAGTTCTTC. The chain has TRBV11-1 and TRBJ2-1; tentatively, D is TRBD2 (6 bases). V shed 2 bases and J shed 5 bases, with 13 bases lying between them. CDR3 length: 15 residues. CDR1 is SGHAT, CDR2 FQDESV, per germline (reference sequence).

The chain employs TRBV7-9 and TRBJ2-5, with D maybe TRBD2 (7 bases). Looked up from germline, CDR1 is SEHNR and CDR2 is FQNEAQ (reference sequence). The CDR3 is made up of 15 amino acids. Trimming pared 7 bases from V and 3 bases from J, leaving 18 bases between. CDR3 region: CASNQGRGLEETQYF. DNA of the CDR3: TGTGCCAGCAACCAGGGGCGGGGGCTTGAAGAGACCCAGTACTTC. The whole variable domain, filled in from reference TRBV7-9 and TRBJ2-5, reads DTGVSQNPRHKITKRGQNVTFRCDPISEHNRLYWYRQTLGQGPEFLTYFQNEAQLEKSRLLSDRFSAERPKGSFSTLEIQRTEQGDSAMYLCASNQGRGLEETQYFGPGTRLLVL.

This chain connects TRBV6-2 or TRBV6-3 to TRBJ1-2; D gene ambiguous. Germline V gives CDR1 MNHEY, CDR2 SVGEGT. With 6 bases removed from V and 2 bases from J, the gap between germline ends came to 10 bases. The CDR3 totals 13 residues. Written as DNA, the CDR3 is TGTGCCAGCAGAAGATCGGACAACTATGGCTACACCTTC. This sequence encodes CASRRSDNYGYTF.

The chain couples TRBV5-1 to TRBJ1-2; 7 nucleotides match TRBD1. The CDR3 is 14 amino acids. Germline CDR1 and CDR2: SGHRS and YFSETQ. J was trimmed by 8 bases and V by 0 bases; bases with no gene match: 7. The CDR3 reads CASSLDRGFEGYTF. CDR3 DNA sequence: TGCGCCAGCAGCTTGGACAGGGGATTCGAGGGCTACACCTTC.

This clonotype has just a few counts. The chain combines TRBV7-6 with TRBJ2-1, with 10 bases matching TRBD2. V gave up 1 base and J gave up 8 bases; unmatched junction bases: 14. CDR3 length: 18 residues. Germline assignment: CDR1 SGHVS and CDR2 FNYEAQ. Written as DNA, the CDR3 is TGTGCCAGCAGCTTAGGGCTAGCGGGGGTCTCTGTATATTATGAGCAGTTCTTC. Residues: CASSLGLAGVSVYYEQFF. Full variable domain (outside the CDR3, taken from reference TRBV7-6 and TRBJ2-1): GAGVSQSPRYKVTKRGQDVALRCDPISGHVSLYWYRQALGQGPEFLTYFNYEAQQDKSGLPNDRFSAERPEGSISTLTIQRTEQRDSAMYRCASSLGLAGVSVYYEQFFGPGTRLTVL.

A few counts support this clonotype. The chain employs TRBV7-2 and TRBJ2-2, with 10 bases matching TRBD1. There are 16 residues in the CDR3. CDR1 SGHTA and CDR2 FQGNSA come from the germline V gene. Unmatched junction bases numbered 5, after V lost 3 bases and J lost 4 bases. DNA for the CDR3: TGTGCCAGCAGCTTGACAGGGGGCGAGGGCACCGGGGAGCTGTTTTTT. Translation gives CASSLTGGEGTGELFF.

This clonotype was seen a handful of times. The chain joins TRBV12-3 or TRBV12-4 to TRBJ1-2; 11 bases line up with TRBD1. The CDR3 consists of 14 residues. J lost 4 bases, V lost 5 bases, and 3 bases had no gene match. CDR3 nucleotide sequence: TGTGCCAGCAGTCGGGACAGGGGGTTCTATGGCTACACCTTC. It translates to CASSRDRGFYGYTF.

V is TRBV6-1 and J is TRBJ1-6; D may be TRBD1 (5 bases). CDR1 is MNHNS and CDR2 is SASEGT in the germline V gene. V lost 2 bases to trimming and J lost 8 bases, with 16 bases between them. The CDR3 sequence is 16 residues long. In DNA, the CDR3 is TGTGCCAGCAGTGAAAATTCGGGCTCAGGGTATTCACCCCTCCACTTT. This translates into CASSENSGSGYSPLHF.

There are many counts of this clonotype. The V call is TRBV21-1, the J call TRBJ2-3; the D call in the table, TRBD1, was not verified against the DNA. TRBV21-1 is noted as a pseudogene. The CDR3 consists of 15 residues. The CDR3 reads CARTFGTGRTDTQYF. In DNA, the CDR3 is TGTGCCAGGACTTTTGGGACAGGGCGCACAGATACGCAGTATTTT.

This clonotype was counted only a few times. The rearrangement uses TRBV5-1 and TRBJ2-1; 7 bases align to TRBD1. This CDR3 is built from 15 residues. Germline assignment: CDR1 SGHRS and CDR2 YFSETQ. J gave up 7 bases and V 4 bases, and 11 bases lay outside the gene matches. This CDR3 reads CASSPTGIPFNEQFF. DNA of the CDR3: TGCGCCAGCAGCCCGACAGGGATTCCTTTTAATGAGCAGTTCTTC.

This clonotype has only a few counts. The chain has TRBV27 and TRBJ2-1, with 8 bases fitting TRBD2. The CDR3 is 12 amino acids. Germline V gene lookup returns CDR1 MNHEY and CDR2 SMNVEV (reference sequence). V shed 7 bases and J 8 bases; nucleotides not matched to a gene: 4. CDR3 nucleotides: TGTGCCAGCAAAGACGGGAGGGATGAGCAGTTCTTC. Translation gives CASKDGRDEQFF.

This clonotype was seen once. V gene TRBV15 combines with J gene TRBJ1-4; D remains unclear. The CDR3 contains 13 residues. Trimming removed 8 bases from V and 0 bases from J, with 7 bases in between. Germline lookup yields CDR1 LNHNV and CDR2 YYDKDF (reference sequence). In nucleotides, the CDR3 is TGTGCCACCGCGACCGCAACTAATGAAAAACTGTTTTTT. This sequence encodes CATATATNEKLFF.

The CDR3 DNA reads as TGTGCCAGCAGCTTAAGTGAGCGTCCGGACGGGGAGACCCAGTACTTC. Its protein is CASSLSERPDGETQYF. This chain links TRBV7-6 with TRBJ2-5; D uncertain. Trimming cost V 2 bases and J 5 bases, with 18 bases left between them. CDR3 length: 16 amino acids. Germline lookup yields CDR1 SGHVS and CDR2 FNYEAQ.

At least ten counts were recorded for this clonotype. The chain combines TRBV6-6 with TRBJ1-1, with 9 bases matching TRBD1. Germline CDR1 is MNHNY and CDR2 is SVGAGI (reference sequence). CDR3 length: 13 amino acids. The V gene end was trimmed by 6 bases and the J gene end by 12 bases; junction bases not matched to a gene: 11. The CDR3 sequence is CASRPGQGMDSFF. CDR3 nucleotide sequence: TGTGCCAGCAGACCCGGACAGGGGATGGACTCTTTCTTT.

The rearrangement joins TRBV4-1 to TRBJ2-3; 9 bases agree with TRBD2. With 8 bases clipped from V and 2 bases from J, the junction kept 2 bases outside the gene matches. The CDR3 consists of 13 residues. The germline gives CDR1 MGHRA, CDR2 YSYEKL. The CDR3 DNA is TGCGCCAGCCAGCGGGGGGCCACAGATACGCAGTATTTT. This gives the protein CASQRGATDTQYF.